These T cell receptor beta chains were read from a single sample in a study of T cell repertoires in cytomegalovirus infection. TCRdb called the reads again in MiXCR, with one record for every CDR3 protein. The sample shows 170,000 or so distinct CDR3 sequences, approximately 15% of them seen only once. The sequenced sample was PBMCs. These receptors all come from a human donor in good health (CMV status not recorded). Some clones in this sample may be carry-over from other donors' samples. Both conserved end residues are part of each CDR3. A D gene is named only where the DNA matches it firmly. Rows may omit the clone size; those that give it use once, few, many or a size class.

J gene,clone size,D gene,V gene,CDR3 DNA,CDR3 protein
TRBJ1-1,many,NA,TRBV10-3,TGTGCCATCAGTGAGGGGACCGGGGGGAACACTGAAGCTTTCTTT,CAISEGTGGNTEAFF
TRBJ2-1,many,TRBD2,TRBV10-3,TGTGCCATCAGTGATTTGGGGCGGGAGAGCGACAATGAGCAGTTCTTC,CAISDLGRESDNEQFF
TRBJ1-1,many,NA,TRBV4-2,TGTGCCAGCAGGCGACAGCCCAACACTGAAGCTTTCTTT,CASRRQPNTEAFF
TRBJ2-7,NA,NA,TRBV2,TGTGCCAGCAGTGAAGGGGTGTGGGTAGTCTACGAGCAGTACTTC,CASSEGVWVVYEQYF
TRBJ2-3,many,TRBD2,TRBV7-2,TGTGCCAGCAGCCCGGGCTGGAGCGGGGGCAGCACAGATACGCAGTATTTT,CASSPGWSGGSTDTQYF
TRBJ2-7,NA,NA,TRBV24-1,TGTGCCACCAGTGATCCTTCGACTAGTCCGTACGAGCAGTACTTC,CATSDPSTSPYEQYF
TRBJ1-1,NA,NA,TRBV6-5,TGTGCCAGCAGTTACTCTGGGACCCCGGGTACGAACACTGAAGCTTTCTTT,CASSYSGTPGTNTEAFF
TRBJ2-2,many,NA,TRBV6-6,TGTGCCAGCAACAGACAGGTCGGAATTGGCGGGGAGCTGTTTTTT,CASNRQVGIGGELFF
TRBJ1-3,many,NA,TRBV7-2,TGTGCCAGCAGCCCGGTGAACTACGGCTACTCTGGAAACACCATATATTTT,CASSPVNYGYSGNTIYF
TRBJ1-5,NA,NA,TRBV28,TGTGCCAGCAGTTTGGGGACATTTAGCAATCAGCCCCAGCATTTT,CASSLGTFSNQPQHF
TRBJ1-2,NA,TRBD1,TRBV28,TGTGCCAGCAGTTTCCAAAACCGGGACAGGGGTGGCTACACCTTC,CASSFQNRDRGGYTF
TRBJ2-2,many,TRBD1,TRBV7-2,TGTGCCAGCAGCGAAACAGGGGGCTACGGGGAGCTGTTTTTT,CASSETGGYGELFF
TRBJ1-5,few,NA,TRBV7-2,TGTGCCAGCAGCTTAAAGGGTCAGGGTCGTCAGCCCCAGCATTTT,CASSLKGQGRQPQHF
TRBJ2-3,few,TRBD2,TRBV10-3,TGTGCCATCAGTGGTAGTCAGCGGGAGGAGTTCACAGATACGCAGTATTTT,CAISGSQREEFTDTQYF
TRBJ2-1,NA,NA,TRBV7-9,TGTGCCAGCAGCTTAATGGAATCGGGCAATGAGCAGTTCTTC,CASSLMESGNEQFF
TRBJ2-7,NA,TRBD2,TRBV29-1,TGCAGCGCCGCTAGTAGCGGGAGTACCTACGAGCAGTACTTC,CSAASSGSTYEQYF
TRBJ2-1,NA,NA,TRBV29-1,TGCAGCGTTCGATTCTACAATGAGCAGTTCTTC,CSVRFYNEQFF
TRBJ1-1,many,NA,TRBV10-3,TGTGCCATCAGTGAGGCGGGAAAGAACACTGAAGCTTTCTTT,CAISEAGKNTEAFF
TRBJ2-7,NA,NA,TRBV11-2,TGTGCCAGCAGCTTTTGGGGTTCCTACGAGCAGTACTTC,CASSFWGSYEQYF
TRBJ1-5,NA,TRBD1,TRBV12-3/TRBV12-4,TGTGCCAGCAGACCTGGACAGGGGGCAGGTCAGCCCCAGCATTTT,CASRPGQGAGQPQHF
TRBJ2-2,few,NA,TRBV5-1,TGCGCCAGCAGCCAACGACCGGGGAAGAACACCGGGGAGCTGTTTTTT,CASSQRPGKNTGELFF
TRBJ1-5,NA,NA,TRBV15,TGTGCCACCAGCAGAGGGGGCCGCGGGGATCAGCCCCAGCATTTT,CATSRGGRGDQPQHF